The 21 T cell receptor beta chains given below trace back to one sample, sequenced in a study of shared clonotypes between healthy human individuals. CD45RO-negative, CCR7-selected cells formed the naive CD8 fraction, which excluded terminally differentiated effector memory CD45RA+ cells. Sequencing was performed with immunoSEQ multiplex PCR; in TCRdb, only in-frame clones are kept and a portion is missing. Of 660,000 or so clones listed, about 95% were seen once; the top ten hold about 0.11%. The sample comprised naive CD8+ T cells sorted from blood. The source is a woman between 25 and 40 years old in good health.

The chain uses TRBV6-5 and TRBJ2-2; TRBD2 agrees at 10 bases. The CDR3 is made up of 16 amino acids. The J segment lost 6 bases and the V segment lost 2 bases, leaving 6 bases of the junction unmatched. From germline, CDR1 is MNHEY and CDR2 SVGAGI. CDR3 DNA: TGTGCCAGCAGTTACAGTATACTAGCGGGATCCGGGGAGCTGTTTTTT. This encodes CASSYSILAGSGELFF.

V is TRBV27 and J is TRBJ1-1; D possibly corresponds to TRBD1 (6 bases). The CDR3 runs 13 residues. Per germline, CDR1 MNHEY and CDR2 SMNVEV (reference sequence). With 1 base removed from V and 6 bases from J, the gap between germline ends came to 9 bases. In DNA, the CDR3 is TGTGCCAGCAGTTTATACAGGGCAGCTGAAGCTTTCTTT. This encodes CASSLYRAAEAFF.

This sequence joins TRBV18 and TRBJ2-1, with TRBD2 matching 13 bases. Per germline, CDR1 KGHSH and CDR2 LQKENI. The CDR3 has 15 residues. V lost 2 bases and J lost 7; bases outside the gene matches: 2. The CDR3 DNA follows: TGTGCCAGCTCACCAGAGACTAGCGGGGGGAATGAGCAGTTCTTC. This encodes CASSPETSGGNEQFF.

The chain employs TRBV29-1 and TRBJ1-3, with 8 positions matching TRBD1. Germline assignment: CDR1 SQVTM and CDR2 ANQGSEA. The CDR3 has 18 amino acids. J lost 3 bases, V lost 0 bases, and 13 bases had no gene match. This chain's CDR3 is CSVEEYGAQGDLGNTIYF. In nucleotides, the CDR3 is TGCAGCGTTGAAGAATACGGGGCACAGGGGGACCTTGGAAACACCATATATTTT. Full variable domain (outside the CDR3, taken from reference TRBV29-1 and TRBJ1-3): SAVISQKPSRDICQRGTSLTIQCQVDSQVTMMFWYRQQPGQSLTLIATANQGSEATYESGFVIDKFPISRPNLTFSTLTVSNMSPEDSSIYLCSVEEYGAQGDLGNTIYFGEGSWLTVV.

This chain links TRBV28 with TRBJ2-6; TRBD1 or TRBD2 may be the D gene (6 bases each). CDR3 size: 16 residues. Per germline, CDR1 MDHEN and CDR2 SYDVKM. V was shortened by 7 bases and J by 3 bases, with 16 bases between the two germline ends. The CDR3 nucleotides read TGTGCCAGCACCCCCTGGGGGGCGGGTGGGGCCAACGTCCTGACTTTC. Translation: CASTPWGAGGANVLTF.

CDR3 sequence: CASSRKHGGPTDTQYF. In DNA, the CDR3 is TGTGCCAGCAGTCGTAAACATGGGGGACCCACAGATACGCAGTATTTT. V and J are TRBV27 and TRBJ2-3, with D perhaps being TRBD1 or TRBD2 (5 bases each). Trimming stripped 5 bases from V and 2 bases from J, with 17 bases between. Germline V gene data show CDR1 as MNHEY and CDR2 as SMNVEV (reference sequence). The CDR3 loop spans 16 amino acids.

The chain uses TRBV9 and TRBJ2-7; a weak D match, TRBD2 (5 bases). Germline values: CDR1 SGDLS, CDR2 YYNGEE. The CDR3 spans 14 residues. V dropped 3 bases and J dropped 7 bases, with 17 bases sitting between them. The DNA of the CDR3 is TGTGCCAGCAGCGATGGCGGGTGGGCGAGGGAGCAGTACTTC. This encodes CASSDGGWAREQYF. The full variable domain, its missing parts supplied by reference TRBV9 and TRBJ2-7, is DSGVTQTPKHLITATGQRVTLRCSPRSGDLSVYWYQQSLDQGLQFLIQYYNGEERAKGNILERFSAQQFPDLHSELNLSSLELGDSALYFCASSDGGWAREQYFGPGTRLTVT.

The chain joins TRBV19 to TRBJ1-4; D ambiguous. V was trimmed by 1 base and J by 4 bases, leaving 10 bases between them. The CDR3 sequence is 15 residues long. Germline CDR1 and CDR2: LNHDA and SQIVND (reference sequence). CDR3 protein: CASSIVGDGNEKLFF. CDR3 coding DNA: TGTGCCAGTAGTATAGTGGGAGACGGTAATGAAAAACTGTTTTTT.

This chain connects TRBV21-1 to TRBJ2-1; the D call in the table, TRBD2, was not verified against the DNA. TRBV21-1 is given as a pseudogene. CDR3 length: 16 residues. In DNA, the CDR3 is TGTGCCAGCAGCTTAAAACGGAAGCGCTCCTACAATGAGCAGTTCTTC. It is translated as CASSLKRKRSYNEQFF.

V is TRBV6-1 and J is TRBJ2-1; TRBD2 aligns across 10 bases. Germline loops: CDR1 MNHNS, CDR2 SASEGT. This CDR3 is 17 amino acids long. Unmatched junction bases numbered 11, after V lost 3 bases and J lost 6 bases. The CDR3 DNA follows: TGTGCCAGCAGTGATTTTAGCGGGAGGAATTCTGGCAATGAGCAGTTCTTC. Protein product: CASSDFSGRNSGNEQFF.

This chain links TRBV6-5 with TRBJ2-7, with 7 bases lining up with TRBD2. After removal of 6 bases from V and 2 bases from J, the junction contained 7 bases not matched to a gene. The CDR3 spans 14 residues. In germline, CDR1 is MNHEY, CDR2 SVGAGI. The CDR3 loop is CASRQSGEAYEQYF. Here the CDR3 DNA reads TGTGCCAGCAGACAAAGCGGGGAGGCCTACGAGCAGTACTTC.

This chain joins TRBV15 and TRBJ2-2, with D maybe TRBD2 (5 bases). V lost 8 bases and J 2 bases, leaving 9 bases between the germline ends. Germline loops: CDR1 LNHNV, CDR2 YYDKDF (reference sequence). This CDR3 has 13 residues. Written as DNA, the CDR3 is TGTGCCACCGAGCCGGGAAACACCGGGGAGCTGTTTTTT. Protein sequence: CATEPGNTGELFF.

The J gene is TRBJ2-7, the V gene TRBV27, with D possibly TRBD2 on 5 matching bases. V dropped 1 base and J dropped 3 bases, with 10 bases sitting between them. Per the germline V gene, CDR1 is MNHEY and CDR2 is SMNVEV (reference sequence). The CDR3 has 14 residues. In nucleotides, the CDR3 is TGTGCCAGCAGTTTATACAGAGGAGGCTACGAGCAGTACTTC. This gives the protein CASSLYRGGYEQYF.

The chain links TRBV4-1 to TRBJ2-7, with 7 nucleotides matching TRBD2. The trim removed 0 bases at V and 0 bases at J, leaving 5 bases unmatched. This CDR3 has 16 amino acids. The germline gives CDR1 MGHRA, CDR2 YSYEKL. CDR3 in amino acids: CASSQDPGTNSYEQYF. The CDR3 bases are TGCGCCAGCAGCCAAGATCCCGGGACTAACTCCTACGAGCAGTACTTC.

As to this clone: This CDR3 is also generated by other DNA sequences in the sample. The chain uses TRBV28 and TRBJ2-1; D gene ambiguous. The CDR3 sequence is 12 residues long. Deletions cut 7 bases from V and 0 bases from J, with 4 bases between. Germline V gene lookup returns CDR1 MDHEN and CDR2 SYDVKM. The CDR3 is CASTGSYNEQFF. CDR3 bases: TGTGCCAGCACAGGCTCCTACAATGAGCAGTTCTTC.

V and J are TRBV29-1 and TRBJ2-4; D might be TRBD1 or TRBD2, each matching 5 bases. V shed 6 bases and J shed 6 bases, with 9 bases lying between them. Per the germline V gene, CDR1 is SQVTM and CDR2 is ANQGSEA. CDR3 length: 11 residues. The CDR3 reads CSVGTANIQYF. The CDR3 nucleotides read TGCAGCGTGGGGACCGCAAACATTCAGTACTTC. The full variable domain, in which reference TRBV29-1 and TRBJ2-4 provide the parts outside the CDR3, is SAVISQKPSRDICQRGTSLTIQCQVDSQVTMMFWYRQQPGQSLTLIATANQGSEATYESGFVIDKFPISRPNLTFSTLTVSNMSPEDSSIYLCSVGTANIQYFGAGTRLSVL.

CDR3 DNA sequence: TGTGCCAGCAGCTTAGAACCTGCGGGCTACGAGCAGTACTTC. Its protein product is CASSLEPAGYEQYF. The chain couples TRBV11-2 to TRBJ2-5, with D perhaps matching TRBD2 (5 bases). TRBJ2-7 matches the DNA end more closely, so the J call is doubtful. Germline loops: CDR1 SGHAT, CDR2 FQNNGV. The CDR3 runs 14 residues.

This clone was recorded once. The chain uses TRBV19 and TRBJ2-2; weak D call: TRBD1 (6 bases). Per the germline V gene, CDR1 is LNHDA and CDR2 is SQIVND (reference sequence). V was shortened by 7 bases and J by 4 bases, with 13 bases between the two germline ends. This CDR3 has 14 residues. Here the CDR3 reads CASISGERTGELFF. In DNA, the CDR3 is TGTGCCAGTATATCAGGGGAGCGCACCGGGGAGCTGTTTTTT.

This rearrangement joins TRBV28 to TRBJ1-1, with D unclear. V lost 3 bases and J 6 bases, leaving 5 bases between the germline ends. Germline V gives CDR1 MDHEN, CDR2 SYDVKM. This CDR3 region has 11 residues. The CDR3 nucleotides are TGTGCCAGCAGTTTTTCGGCTGAAGCTTTCTTT. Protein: CASSFSAEAFF.

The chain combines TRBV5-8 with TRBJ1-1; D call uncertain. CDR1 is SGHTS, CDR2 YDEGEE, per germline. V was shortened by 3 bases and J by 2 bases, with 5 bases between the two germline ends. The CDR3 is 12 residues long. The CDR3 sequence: CASSYYNTEAFF. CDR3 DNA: TGTGCCAGCAGCTATTATAACACTGAAGCTTTCTTT. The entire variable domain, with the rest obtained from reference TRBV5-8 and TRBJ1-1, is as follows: EAGVTQSPTHLIKTRGQQATLRCSPISGHTSVYWYQQALGLGLQFLLWYDEGEERNRGNFPPRFSGRQFPNYSSELNVNALELEDSALYLCASSYYNTEAFFGQGTRLTVV.

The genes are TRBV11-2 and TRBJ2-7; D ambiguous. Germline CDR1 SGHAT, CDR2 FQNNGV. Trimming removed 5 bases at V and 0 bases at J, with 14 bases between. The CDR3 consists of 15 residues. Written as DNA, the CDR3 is TGTGCCAGCAGCCTCGGACCGTCAGCCTCCTACGAGCAGTACTTC. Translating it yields CASSLGPSASYEQYF.